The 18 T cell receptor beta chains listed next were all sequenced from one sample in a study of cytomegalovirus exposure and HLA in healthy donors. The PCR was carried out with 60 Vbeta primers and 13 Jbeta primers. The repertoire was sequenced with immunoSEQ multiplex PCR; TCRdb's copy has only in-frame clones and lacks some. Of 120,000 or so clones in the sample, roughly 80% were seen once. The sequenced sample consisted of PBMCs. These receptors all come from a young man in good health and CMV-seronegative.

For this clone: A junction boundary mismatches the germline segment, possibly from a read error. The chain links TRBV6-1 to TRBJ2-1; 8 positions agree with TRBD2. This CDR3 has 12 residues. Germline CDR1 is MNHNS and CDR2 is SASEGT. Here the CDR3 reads CASSEGLGAGVF. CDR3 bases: TGTGCCAGCAGTGAGGGGTTAGGAGCGGGGGTCTTC.

The CDR3 DNA sequence: TGTGCCAGCAGCTTAGGCCGGACAGTCACTGAAGCTTTCTTT. It specifies CASSLGRTVTEAFF. This chain connects TRBV7-8 to TRBJ1-1; a possible D gene is TRBD1 (6 bases). V was cut by 1 base and J by 4 bases, with 10 bases left in between. Germline CDR1 reads SGHVS; CDR2 reads FQNEAQ. CDR3 length: 14 amino acids.

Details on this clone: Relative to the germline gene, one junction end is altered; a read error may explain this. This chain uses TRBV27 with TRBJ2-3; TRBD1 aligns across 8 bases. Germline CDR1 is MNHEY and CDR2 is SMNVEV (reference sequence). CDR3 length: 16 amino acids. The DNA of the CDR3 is TGTGCCAACAGTCCCCGACAGGGGTGGGGCACAGATACGCAGTATTTT. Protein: CANSPRQGWGTDTQYF.

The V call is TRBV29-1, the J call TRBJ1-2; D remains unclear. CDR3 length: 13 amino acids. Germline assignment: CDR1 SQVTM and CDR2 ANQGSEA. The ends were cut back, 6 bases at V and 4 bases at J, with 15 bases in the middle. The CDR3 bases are TGCAGCGTGCACACCTCAGGAGGCTATGGCTACACCTTC. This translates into CSVHTSGGYGYTF.

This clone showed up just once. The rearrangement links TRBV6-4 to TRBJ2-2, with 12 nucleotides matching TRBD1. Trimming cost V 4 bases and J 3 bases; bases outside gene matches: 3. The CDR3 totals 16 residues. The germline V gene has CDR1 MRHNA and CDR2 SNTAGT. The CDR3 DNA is TGTGCCAGCAGTGTGGGACAGGGGGCGTACACCGGGGAGCTGTTTTTT. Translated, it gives CASSVGQGAYTGELFF.

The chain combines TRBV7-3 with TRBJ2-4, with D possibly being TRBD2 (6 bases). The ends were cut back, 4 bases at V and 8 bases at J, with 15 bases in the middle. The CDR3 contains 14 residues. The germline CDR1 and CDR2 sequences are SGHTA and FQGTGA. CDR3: CASSSGGGSDIQYF. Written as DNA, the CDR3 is TGTGCCAGCAGCTCCGGGGGAGGCAGCGACATTCAGTACTTC.

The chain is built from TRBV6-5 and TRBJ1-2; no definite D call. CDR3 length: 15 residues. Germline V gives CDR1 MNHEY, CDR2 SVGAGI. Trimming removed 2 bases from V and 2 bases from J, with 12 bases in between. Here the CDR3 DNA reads TGTGCCAGCAGTTACCGCCCCGGAGGAAACTATGGCTACACCTTC. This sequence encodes CASSYRPGGNYGYTF.

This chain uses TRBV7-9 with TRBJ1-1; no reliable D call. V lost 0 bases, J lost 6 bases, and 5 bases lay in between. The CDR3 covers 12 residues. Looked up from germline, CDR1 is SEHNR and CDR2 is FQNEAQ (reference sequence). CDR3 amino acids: CASSLAAAEAFF. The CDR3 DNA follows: TGTGCCAGCAGCTTAGCGGCGGCTGAAGCTTTCTTT.

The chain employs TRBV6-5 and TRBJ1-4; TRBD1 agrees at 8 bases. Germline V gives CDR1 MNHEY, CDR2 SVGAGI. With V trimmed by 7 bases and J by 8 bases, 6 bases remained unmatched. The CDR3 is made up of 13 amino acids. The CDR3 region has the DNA TGTGCCAGCATGCGACAGGGGAGAGAAAAACTGTTTTTT. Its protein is CASMRQGREKLFF.

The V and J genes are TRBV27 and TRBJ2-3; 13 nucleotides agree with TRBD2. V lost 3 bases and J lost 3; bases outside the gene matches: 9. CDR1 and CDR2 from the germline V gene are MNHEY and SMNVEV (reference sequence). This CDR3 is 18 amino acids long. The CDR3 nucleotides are TGTGCCAGCAGTTTCTCCCGACTAGCGGGGGGCCGGACAGATACGCAGTATTTT. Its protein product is CASSFSRLAGGRTDTQYF.

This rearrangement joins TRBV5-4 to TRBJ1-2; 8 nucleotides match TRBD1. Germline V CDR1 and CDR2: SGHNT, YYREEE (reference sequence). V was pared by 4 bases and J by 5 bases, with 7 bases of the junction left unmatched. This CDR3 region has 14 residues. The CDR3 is CASSPRQGMYGYTF. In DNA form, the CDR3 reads TGTGCCAGCAGCCCACGACAGGGGATGTATGGCTACACCTTC.

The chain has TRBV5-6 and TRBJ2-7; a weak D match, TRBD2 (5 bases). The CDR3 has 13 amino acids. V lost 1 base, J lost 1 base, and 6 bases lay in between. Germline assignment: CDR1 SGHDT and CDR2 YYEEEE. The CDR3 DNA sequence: TGTGCCAGCAGCTTGCGGGGATCCTACGAGCAGTACTTC. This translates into CASSLRGSYEQYF. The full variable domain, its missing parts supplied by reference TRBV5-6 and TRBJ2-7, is DAGVTQSPTHLIKTRGQQVTLRCSPKSGHDTVSWYQQALGQGPQFIFQYYEEEERQRGNFPDRFSGHQFPNYSSELNVNALLLGDSALYLCASSLRGSYEQYFGPGTRLTVT.

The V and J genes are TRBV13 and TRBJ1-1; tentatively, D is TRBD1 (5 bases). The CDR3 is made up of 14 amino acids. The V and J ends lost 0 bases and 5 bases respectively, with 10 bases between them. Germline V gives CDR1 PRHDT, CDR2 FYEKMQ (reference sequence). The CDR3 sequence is CASSLGQGRTEAFF. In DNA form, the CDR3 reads TGTGCCAGCAGCTTAGGGCAGGGAAGGACTGAAGCTTTCTTT.

The chain's CDR3 is CASSLVQGAQFF. The CDR3 DNA reads TGTGCCAGCAGCTTGGTCCAGGGGGCGCAGTTCTTC. The V and J genes are TRBV5-8 and TRBJ2-1; 8 bases fit TRBD1. After removal of 0 bases from V and 12 bases from J, the junction contained 2 bases not matched to a gene. The CDR3 extends over 12 amino acids. Per the germline V gene, CDR1 is SGHTS and CDR2 is YDEGEE.

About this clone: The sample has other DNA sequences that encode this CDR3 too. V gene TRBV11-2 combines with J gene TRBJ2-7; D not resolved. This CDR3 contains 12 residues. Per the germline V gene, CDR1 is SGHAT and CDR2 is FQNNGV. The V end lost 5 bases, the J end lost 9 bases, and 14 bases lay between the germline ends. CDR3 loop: CASSPISAWQYF. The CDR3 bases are TGTGCCAGCAGCCCGATAAGCGCGTGGCAGTACTTC.

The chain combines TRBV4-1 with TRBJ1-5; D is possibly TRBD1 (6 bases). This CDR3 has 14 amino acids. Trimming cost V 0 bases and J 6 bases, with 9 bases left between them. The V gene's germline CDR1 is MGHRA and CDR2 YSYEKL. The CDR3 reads CASSQETGTQPQHF. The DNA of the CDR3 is TGCGCCAGCAGCCAAGAAACAGGGACTCAGCCCCAGCATTTT.

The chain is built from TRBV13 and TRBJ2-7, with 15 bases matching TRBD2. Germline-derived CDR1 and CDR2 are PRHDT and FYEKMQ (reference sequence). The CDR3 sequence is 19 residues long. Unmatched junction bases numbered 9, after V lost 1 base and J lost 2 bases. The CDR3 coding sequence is TGTGCCAGCAGCTTAGCCCCTGGACTAGCGGGAGGGACTACCTACGAGCAGTACTTC. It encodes CASSLAPGLAGGTTYEQYF.

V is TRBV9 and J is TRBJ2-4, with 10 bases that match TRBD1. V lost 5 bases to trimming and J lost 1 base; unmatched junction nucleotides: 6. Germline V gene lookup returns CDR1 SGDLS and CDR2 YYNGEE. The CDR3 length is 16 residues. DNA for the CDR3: TGTGCCAGCAGTCTAGGGGGACAGGGGGCCAAAAACATTCAGTACTTC. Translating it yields CASSLGGQGAKNIQYF.